The clone carrying this TCR beta chain was seen only once. The data originate from a study of control samples from healthy donors and cancer patients. CDR3 length equals 13 residues. Trimming removed 4 bases from V and 5 bases from J, with 11 bases in between. Germline assignment: CDR1 SGHDN and CDR2 FVKESK. Profiling relied on immunoSEQ multiplex PCR, and the TCRdb table lists in-frame clones only, not all of them. The repertoire has 70,000 or so clones, roughly 82% of them found once; the top ten carry more than 12%. The sequence came from a man aged 50 to 59 in good health. The sequenced sample was blood. This chain joins TRBV14 and TRBJ1-1, with D maybe TRBD1 (5 bases). In DNA, the CDR3 is TGTGCCAGCAGCCGCAGACGGGGGACTGAAGCTTTCTTT. This encodes CASSRRRGTEAFF.